The 13 T cell receptor beta chains given below trace back to one sample, sequenced in a study of radiation and T cells in renal cell carcinoma. The method was immunoSEQ multiplex PCR; TCRdb's version includes in-frame clones alone and lacks a portion of them. The table records about 130,000 clones, over 75% of them present only once. Time point in this sample: baseline pretreatment blood. Noted treatment: 15 Gy SBRT to primary tumor, nephrectomy 4 weeks later. Sequencing was performed on blood, taken from a patient whose treatment included radiotherapy and nephrectomy. These receptors were obtained from a woman in her 50s with renal cell carcinoma.

The V and J genes are TRBV6-4 and TRBJ1-2, with D tentatively TRBD1 (6 bases). This CDR3 has 14 residues. Germline V gene data show CDR1 as MRHNA and CDR2 as SNTAGT. V lost 10 bases and J 5 bases, leaving 20 bases between the germline ends. The CDR3 spells CATKLDSSEYGYTF. CDR3 coding DNA: TGTGCCACCAAATTGGACAGCTCTGAATATGGCTACACCTTC.

The chain couples TRBV7-6 to TRBJ1-1; 9 bases map to TRBD1. The CDR3 runs 17 residues. CDR1 is SGHVS, CDR2 FNYEAQ, per germline. V lost 3 bases, J lost 3 bases, and 11 bases stayed unmatched. The CDR3 nucleotides read TGTGCCAGCAGCTTGGCCGGGGCGGGACAGGGTTACACTGAAGCTTTCTTT. Its protein product is CASSLAGAGQGYTEAFF.

The chain couples TRBV7-8 to TRBJ2-7, with 11 nucleotides matching TRBD1. This CDR3 comprises 16 residues. Germline assignment: CDR1 SGHVS and CDR2 FQNEAQ. The ends lost 0 bases at V and 3 bases at J; junction bases unmatched: 4. The CDR3 sequence is CASSLALGTGGYEQYF. CDR3 DNA: TGTGCCAGCAGCTTAGCGCTAGGGACAGGGGGCTACGAGCAGTACTTC. The full variable domain, its missing parts supplied by reference TRBV7-8 and TRBJ2-7, is GAGVSQSPRYKVAKRGQDVALRCDPISGHVSLFWYQQALGQGPEFLTYFQNEAQLDKSGLPSDRFFAERPEGSVSTLKIQRTQQEDSAVYLCASSLALGTGGYEQYFGPGTRLTVT.

The rearrangement joins TRBV19 to TRBJ1-5, with D maybe TRBD1 (5 bases). Germline V CDR1 and CDR2: LNHDA, SQIVND (reference sequence). This CDR3 comprises 15 residues. The germline V and J ends were trimmed by 1 base and 5 bases, with 12 bases remaining between them. The CDR3 here is CASSIGAGFYQPQHF. CDR3 in DNA: TGTGCCAGTAGTATAGGGGCAGGGTTTTATCAGCCCCAGCATTTT.

This chain connects TRBV27 to TRBJ2-6; no reliable D call. The germline V gene encodes CDR1 MNHEY and CDR2 SMNVEV (reference sequence). The V and J ends lost 3 bases and 0 bases respectively, with 15 bases between them. The CDR3 runs to 18 residues. The CDR3, as DNA: TGTGCCAGCAGTTTCCGGCGGCAGACCTTCTCTGGGGCCAACGTCCTGACTTTC. It codes for CASSFRRQTFSGANVLTF.

The V gene is TRBV7-2, the J gene TRBJ2-2; D uncertain. The germline CDR1 and CDR2 sequences are SGHTA and FQGNSA. The CDR3 consists of 14 residues. Trimming took off 1 base at V and 7 bases at J, with 10 bases between the two ends. The CDR3 loop is CASSLGPLGGELFF. The CDR3 DNA sequence: TGTGCCAGCAGCTTAGGGCCCTTAGGCGGGGAGCTGTTTTTT.

This chain connects TRBV9 to TRBJ2-6; D is unresolved. This CDR3 comprises 17 residues. Germline V gene data show CDR1 as SGDLS and CDR2 as YYNGEE. Trimming took 0 bases from V and 0 from J, leaving 10 bases between them. The CDR3 nucleotides are TGTGCCAGCAGCGTAGGGTATGGCCTCTCTGGGGCCAACGTCCTGACTTTC. This codes for CASSVGYGLSGANVLTF.

This chain uses TRBV6-1 with TRBJ2-1; D is unresolved. Germline lookup yields CDR1 MNHNS and CDR2 SASEGT. The V gene lost 2 bases and the J gene lost 5 bases, with 7 bases spanning the gap. CDR3 length: 13 residues. The CDR3 loop reads CASSESQNNEQFF. The CDR3 nucleotides read TGTGCCAGCAGTGAATCGCAGAACAATGAGCAGTTCTTC.

Notes on this clone: The sample carries other DNA sequences with the same CDR3. V is TRBV9 and J is TRBJ1-1; no reliable D call. CDR3 size: 14 residues. Per the germline V gene, CDR1 is SGDLS and CDR2 is YYNGEE. V was pared by 0 bases and J by 2 bases, with 8 bases between. CDR3 sequence reads: CASSVGPVNTEAFF. CDR3 DNA: TGTGCCAGCAGCGTAGGCCCGGTTAACACTGAAGCTTTCTTT. The full variable domain, its missing parts supplied by reference TRBV9 and TRBJ1-1, is DSGVTQTPKHLITATGQRVTLRCSPRSGDLSVYWYQQSLDQGLQFLIQYYNGEERAKGNILERFSAQQFPDLHSELNLSSLELGDSALYFCASSVGPVNTEAFFGQGTRLTVV.

The V call is TRBV28, the J call TRBJ1-5, with TRBD1 matching over 11 bases. Germline lookup yields CDR1 MDHEN and CDR2 SYDVKM. CDR3 length: 17 amino acids. The ends lost 5 bases at V and 1 base at J; junction bases unmatched: 7. CDR3 in amino acids: CASSAGTGGWSNQPQHF. The CDR3 nucleotides are TGTGCCAGCAGTGCAGGGACAGGGGGTTGGAGCAATCAGCCCCAGCATTTT.

The chain is built from TRBV5-4 and TRBJ1-1, with D unresolved. Trimming removed 2 bases from V and 1 base from J, with 9 bases in between. Germline V lookup: CDR1 SGHNT, CDR2 YYREEE (reference sequence). This CDR3 contains 14 residues. The CDR3 spells CASSLNRENTEAFF. CDR3 in DNA: TGTGCCAGCAGCTTAAACAGAGAGAACACTGAAGCTTTCTTT.

The V gene is TRBV9, the J gene TRBJ2-5, with a weak D call TRBD2 (6 bases). The CDR3 runs to 16 residues. CDR1 is SGDLS, CDR2 YYNGEE, per germline. Between the trimmed V and J ends, which lost 0 bases and 0 bases, there was a span of 12 bases. The CDR3 here is CASSVDLSGDQETQYF. The CDR3 DNA follows: TGTGCCAGCAGCGTAGATCTTAGCGGAGACCAAGAGACCCAGTACTTC.

This sequence joins TRBV4-2 and TRBJ2-2, with D hard to call. Germline CDR1 reads LGHNA; CDR2 reads YNFKEQ. Trimming stripped 0 bases from V and 6 bases from J, with 11 bases between. The CDR3 length is 15 residues. In DNA form, the CDR3 reads TGTGCCAGCAGCCAAGATATCGCTAGGCCCGGGGAGCTGTTTTTT. It codes for CASSQDIARPGELFF.